The next 30 T cell receptor beta chains were all read from a single sample in a study of T cell responses to AZD1222 COVID-19 vaccine. TCRdb's copy holds only in-frame clones and misses some; the assay was immunoSEQ multiplex PCR. The sample contains 150,000 to 200,000 clones, 70% to 90% of which appear only once. The sample was peripheral blood, taken 28 days after the second AZD1222 dose. Receptors originate from an adult who received the AZD1222 COVID-19 vaccine.

V usage is TRBV5-4 and J usage is TRBJ2-1, with 13 bases identical to TRBD2. The germline CDR1 and CDR2 sequences are SGHNT and YYREEE (reference sequence). Losses at the gene ends were 3 bases for V and 8 bases for J; bases not matched to a gene: 5. The CDR3 totals 15 residues. The CDR3 protein is CASSSGLAGVDEQFF. CDR3 in DNA: TGTGCCAGCAGCTCAGGACTAGCGGGAGTAGATGAGCAGTTCTTC.

This chain uses TRBV10-3 with TRBJ1-1, with no clear D. Between the trimmed V and J ends, which lost 0 bases and 5 bases, there was a span of 1 base. In germline, CDR1 is ENHRY, CDR2 SYGVKD. This CDR3 is 11 amino acids long. CDR3 DNA sequence: TGTGCCATCAGTGAGTCGACTGAAGCTTTCTTT. Translating it yields CAISESTEAFF.

This clone was recorded once. This rearrangement joins TRBV7-9 to TRBJ1-3, with no clear D. The V end lost 8 bases, the J end lost 0 bases, and 8 bases lay between the germline ends. Germline V gives CDR1 SEHNR, CDR2 FQNEAQ (reference sequence). This CDR3 is built from 13 residues. As DNA, the CDR3 is TGTGCCAGCGCCCCGGGCTCTGGAAACACCATATATTTT. Translated, it gives CASAPGSGNTIYF.

The CDR3 bases are TGTGCCAGCAGTTTATGGGGGCGGACAGGGGGCCGAACCCACTCTGGGGCCAACGTCCTGACTTTC. Translation: CASSLWGRTGGRTHSGANVLTF. The gene calls are TRBV28 and TRBJ2-6, with 11 bases aligning to TRBD1. Germline V gene sequence: CDR1 MDHEN, CDR2 SYDVKM. V shed 0 bases, J shed 0 bases, and the junction held 13 bases outside the gene matches. This CDR3 region has 22 residues.

As DNA, the CDR3 is TGTGCCAGCAGTCTCGGGACCCAGTACTTC. Translated: CASSLGTQYF. The chain joins TRBV12-3 or TRBV12-4 to TRBJ2-5; D not resolved. The CDR3 extends over 10 amino acids. Trimming took off 5 bases at V and 7 bases at J, with 5 bases between the two ends.

This clone was counted a few times. The chain has TRBV30 and TRBJ1-5; TRBD1 might be the D (6 bases). V was cut by 3 bases and J by 6 bases, with 18 bases left in between. This CDR3 is 15 amino acids long. Germline V gene sequence: CDR1 GTSNPN, CDR2 SVGIG (reference sequence). The CDR3 bases are TGTGCCTGGAGCGGTGCTCAGGGGAAGGGTCAGCCCCAGCATTTT. This translates into CAWSGAQGKGQPQHF.

The chain recombines TRBV11-2 with TRBJ2-7; D could derive from TRBD1 or TRBD2 (5 bases each). The CDR3 sequence is 15 residues long. Germline values: CDR1 SGHAT, CDR2 FQNNGV. The V end lost 6 bases, the J end lost 0 bases, and 15 bases lay between the germline ends. The CDR3 coding sequence is TGTGCCAGCAGTCCCGAGAGAGGGACCTCCTACGAGCAGTACTTC. It encodes CASSPERGTSYEQYF.

This sequence joins TRBV25-1 and TRBJ2-3; TRBD2 might be the D (6 bases). Per germline, CDR1 MGHDK and CDR2 SYGVNS. The CDR3 is made up of 12 amino acids. Deletions cut 5 bases from V and 6 bases from J, with 9 bases between. The CDR3 DNA reads as TGTGCCAGCAGTAGGGACTTGGATACGCAGTATTTT. It codes for CASSRDLDTQYF.

The chain employs TRBV21-1 and TRBJ2-2; the table's D call, TRBD2, was not checked against the DNA. TRBV21-1 is marked as a pseudogene. This CDR3 has 20 amino acids. CDR3 amino acids: CASSKSPGTSGRARTGELFF. The CDR3 DNA is TGTGCCAGCAGCAAATCTCCAGGGACTAGCGGGAGGGCCCGAACCGGGGAGCTGTTTTTT.

J is TRBJ1-3 and V is TRBV3-1 (or the pseudogene TRBV3-2); 8 bases are shared with TRBD1. The CDR3 covers 16 residues. CDR1 and CDR2 (germline): LGHDT, YNNKEL (reference sequence). V shed 3 bases and J 0 bases; nucleotides not matched to a gene: 4. This chain's CDR3 is CASSHRQGLSGNTIYF. The DNA for the CDR3 is TGTGCCAGCAGCCACCGACAGGGGCTCTCTGGAAACACCATATATTTT.

On this clone itself: This same CDR3 is encoded by further DNA sequences in the sample. The V and J genes are TRBV7-2 and TRBJ2-1, with 7 bases identical to TRBD2. CDR3 length equals 16 residues. J lost 0 bases, V lost 1 base, and 3 bases had no gene match. The V gene's germline CDR1 is SGHTA and CDR2 FQGNSA. The CDR3, as DNA: TGTGCCAGCAGCTTAGTCGGCGGGAGCTCCTACAATGAGCAGTTCTTC. Encoded protein: CASSLVGGSSYNEQFF.

This sequence joins TRBV21-1 and TRBJ2-3; the tabulated D call, TRBD1, remains unverified against the DNA. TRBV21-1 is a known pseudogene. CDR3 length equals 16 residues. This CDR3 is CASSKAEGAGTDTQYF. In DNA, the CDR3 is TGTGCCAGCAGCAAAGCGGAGGGGGCAGGGACAGATACGCAGTATTTT.

The chain is built from TRBV24-1 and TRBJ2-2, with 10 bases lining up with TRBD1. CDR1 and CDR2 (germline): KGHDR, SFDVKD. The CDR3 extends over 15 amino acids. The V gene end was trimmed by 3 bases and the J gene end by 6 bases; junction bases not matched to a gene: 3. For the CDR3, the DNA is TGTGCCACCAGTGATCCCGGACAGGGGGCCGGGGAGCTGTTTTTT. Protein product: CATSDPGQGAGELFF.

The V gene is TRBV4-2, the J gene TRBJ1-1; possible D gene TRBD1, 5 bases. Germline assignment: CDR1 LGHNA and CDR2 YNFKEQ. The CDR3 is 15 amino acids. Trimming shortened V by 3 bases and J by 5 bases, and 16 bases separated the two germline ends. CDR3 bases: TGTGCCAGCAGCCATGCTTCGGGGGTAGGGACTGAAGCTTTCTTT. Encoded protein: CASSHASGVGTEAFF.

The chain couples TRBV7-3 to TRBJ2-1; 7 bases agree with TRBD1. The CDR3 has 12 amino acids. V trimming: 5 bases; J trimming: 8 bases; junction bases outside the gene matches: 3. Germline CDR1 is SGHTA and CDR2 is FQGTGA. This chain's CDR3 is CASSRQGDEQFF. DNA of the CDR3: TGTGCCAGCAGCCGACAGGGAGATGAGCAGTTCTTC.

V is TRBV5-8 and J is TRBJ2-1; D might be TRBD2 (5 bases). The germline CDR1 and CDR2 sequences are SGHTS and YDEGEE. V lost 4 bases to trimming and J lost 8 bases, with 16 bases between them. This CDR3 contains 14 residues. DNA of the CDR3: TGTGCCAGCAGCGGACTCTTACCGAGGGATGAGCAGTTCTTC. Translating gives CASSGLLPRDEQFF. Complete variable domain (other parts from reference TRBV5-8 and TRBJ2-1): EAGVTQSPTHLIKTRGQQATLRCSPISGHTSVYWYQQALGLGLQFLLWYDEGEERNRGNFPPRFSGRQFPNYSSELNVNALELEDSALYLCASSGLLPRDEQFFGPGTRLTVL.

The chain recombines TRBV14 with TRBJ2-1; no reliable D call. With 1 base removed from V and 0 bases from J, the gap between germline ends came to 7 bases. This CDR3 has 15 amino acids. From germline, CDR1 is SGHDN and CDR2 FVKESK. CDR3 in DNA: TGTGCCAGCAGCCAAGGATTATCCTCCTACAATGAGCAGTTCTTC. Translating gives CASSQGLSSYNEQFF. The full variable domain, its missing parts supplied by reference TRBV14 and TRBJ2-1, is EAGVTQFPSHSVIEKGQTVTLRCDPISGHDNLYWYRRVMGKEIKFLLHFVKESKQDESGMPNNRFLAERTGGTYSTLKVQPAELEDSGVYFCASSQGLSSYNEQFFGPGTRLTVL.

The chain combines TRBV4-3 with TRBJ2-2; D is perhaps TRBD2 (5 bases). The germline CDR1 and CDR2 sequences are LGHNA and YSLEER. The V and J ends lost 10 bases and 1 base respectively, with 13 bases between them. The CDR3 has 14 amino acids. CDR3 residues: CATRPAGNTGELFF. DNA for the CDR3: TGCGCCACACGGCCGGCGGGGAACACCGGGGAGCTGTTTTTT.

The chain recombines TRBV19 with TRBJ2-4; no clear D. The CDR3 loop spans 15 amino acids. V was shortened by 1 base and J by 7 bases, with 14 bases between the two germline ends. Per germline, CDR1 LNHDA and CDR2 SQIVND (reference sequence). The DNA of the CDR3 is TGTGCCAGTAGTATAGTTGGAGCGCCCCAGAACATTCAGTACTTC. It specifies CASSIVGAPQNIQYF.

Remarks on this clone: This sample includes further DNA sequences coding for the same CDR3. CDR3 region: CASSPRTGSYEQYF. The CDR3 DNA follows: TGTGCCAGCAGCCCACGGACAGGATCCTACGAGCAGTACTTC. This chain connects TRBV7-9 to TRBJ2-7; 7 bases match TRBD1. The V segment lost 5 bases and the J segment 1 base; nucleotides outside the gene matches: 5. This CDR3 has 14 amino acids. Germline V gene sequence: CDR1 SEHNR, CDR2 FQNEAQ (reference sequence).

The V call is TRBV7-9, the J call TRBJ1-1; TRBD1 agrees at 7 bases. The CDR3 spans 16 residues. CDR1 SEHNR and CDR2 FQNEAQ come from the germline V gene (reference sequence). V shed 3 bases and J 3 bases; nucleotides not matched to a gene: 10. The CDR3 sequence is CASSLAGGMYDTEAFF. In DNA form, the CDR3 reads TGTGCCAGCAGCTTGGCAGGGGGAATGTATGACACTGAAGCTTTCTTT.

The chain employs TRBV12-5 and TRBJ1-2; D not certain. This CDR3 has 16 amino acids. Per the germline V gene, CDR1 is LGHNT and CDR2 is FRNRAP. The ends were cut back, 0 bases at V and 6 bases at J, with 17 bases in the middle. The CDR3 is CASGLVLGGQFHGYTF. The CDR3 nucleotides read TGTGCTAGTGGTTTGGTATTGGGTGGGCAGTTCCATGGCTACACCTTC.

This clone was found once. V and J are TRBV11-1 and TRBJ2-3; TRBD2 agrees at 8 bases. The CDR3 is made up of 15 amino acids. Per germline, CDR1 SGHAT and CDR2 FQDESV (reference sequence). V shed 4 bases and J 1 base; nucleotides not matched to a gene: 4. CDR3 sequence (DNA): TGTGCCAGCAGCTCCGGGGGGGTGGGCACAGATACGCAGTATTTT. Translation: CASSSGGVGTDTQYF. Full variable domain (rest looked up from reference TRBV11-1 and TRBJ2-3): EAEVAQSPRYKITEKSQAVAFWCDPISGHATLYWYRQILGQGPELLVQFQDESVVDDSQLPKDRFSAERLKGVDSTLKIQPAELGDSAMYLCASSSGGVGTDTQYFGPGTRLTVL.

The chain is built from TRBV6-2 or TRBV6-3 and TRBJ2-1, with 10 bases aligning to TRBD2. CDR1 and CDR2 from the germline V gene are MNHEY and SVGEGT. J gave up 5 bases and V 4 bases, and 8 bases lay outside the gene matches. CDR3 size: 16 residues. CDR3 nucleotide sequence: TGTGCCAGCAGTTCCCCTAGCGGGAGTCGCGACAATGAGCAGTTCTTC. This encodes CASSSPSGSRDNEQFF.

The sample holds one count of this clone. The CDR3 spells CASSKDRGVDEQFF. For the CDR3, the DNA is TGTGCCAGTAGTAAGGACAGGGGGGTAGATGAGCAGTTCTTC. The rearrangement joins TRBV19 to TRBJ2-1; 10 bases align to TRBD1. The CDR3 runs 14 residues. The junction had 5 bases not matched to a gene; V was cut back by 4 bases and J by 8 bases. From germline, CDR1 is LNHDA and CDR2 SQIVND (reference sequence).

The V call is TRBV19, the J call TRBJ2-1, with no clear D. CDR1 is LNHDA, CDR2 SQIVND, per germline (reference sequence). The CDR3 totals 14 residues. V gave up 6 bases and J gave up 6 bases, with 15 bases separating them. The CDR3 is CASSPRLAPNEQFF. In DNA, the CDR3 is TGTGCCAGTAGCCCTAGACTCGCGCCCAATGAGCAGTTCTTC.

The rearrangement links TRBV6-5 to TRBJ2-7; D remains ambiguous. Per the germline V gene, CDR1 is MNHEY and CDR2 is SVGAGI. The CDR3 consists of 11 residues. V lost 5 bases and J 6 bases, leaving 8 bases between the germline ends. The CDR3 loop reads CASSLGSEQYF. As DNA, the CDR3 is TGTGCCAGCAGTCTGGGGTCCGAGCAGTACTTC.

The V call is TRBV9, the J call TRBJ2-3; TRBD2 might be the D (5 bases). Germline values: CDR1 SGDLS, CDR2 YYNGEE. This CDR3 comprises 14 residues. Trimming took 0 bases from V and 1 from J, leaving 6 bases between them. The CDR3, as DNA: TGTGCCAGCAGCGTAGATAGCGGCACAGATACGCAGTATTTT. This gives the protein CASSVDSGTDTQYF. Combining the CDR3 with reference TRBV9 and TRBJ2-3 gives the whole variable domain DSGVTQTPKHLITATGQRVTLRCSPRSGDLSVYWYQQSLDQGLQFLIQYYNGEERAKGNILERFSAQQFPDLHSELNLSSLELGDSALYFCASSVDSGTDTQYFGPGTRLTVL.

The chain is built from TRBV28 and TRBJ1-1, with D maybe TRBD1 (5 bases). The CDR3 consists of 14 residues. V lost 7 bases and J 1 base, leaving 13 bases between the germline ends. The germline CDR1 and CDR2 sequences are MDHEN and SYDVKM. CDR3 sequence reads: CASTSAGRNTEAFF. The CDR3 DNA follows: TGTGCCAGCACCTCAGCAGGGCGGAACACTGAAGCTTTCTTT.

The chain couples TRBV2 to TRBJ1-6; D is unclear. Germline CDR1 and CDR2: SNHLY and FYNNEI. This CDR3 is 14 amino acids long. V was trimmed by 6 bases and J by 10 bases, leaving 16 bases between them. CDR3 in amino acids: CASRTRTVGSPLHF. For the CDR3, the DNA is TGTGCCAGCAGGACAAGGACGGTGGGGTCACCCCTCCACTTT.